A selection of T cell receptor beta chains follows, all from one sample in a study of T cell responses to AZD1222 COVID-19 vaccine. The method was immunoSEQ multiplex PCR; TCRdb's version includes in-frame clones alone and lacks a portion of them. This table holds roughly 120,000 clones, 75% to 95% found once. Material: peripheral blood, obtained on day 0 of AZD1222 vaccination. The source is an adult in good health. CDR3s include the opening cysteine and the closing phenylalanine or tryptophan. D genes are given only for firm matches. Size values are once, few and many counts, or a class for expanded clones, and some rows have none.

length	D	V	J	size	DNA	CDR3
15	TRBD2	TRBV6-5	TRBJ2-1	-	TGTGCCAGCAGTTTAGCGGGATTCTCCTACAATGAGCAGTTCTTC	CASSLAGFSYNEQFF
15	-	TRBV5-8	TRBJ1-4	-	TGTGCCAGCAGCTTAAGTCCAGTCGTTAATGAAAAACTGTTTTTT	CASSLSPVVNEKLFF
15	-	TRBV6-4	TRBJ2-1	-	TGTGCCAGCAGTGACGATGGTATGGCGTACAATGAGCAGTTCTTC	CASSDDGMAYNEQFF
13	-	TRBV3-1/TRBV3-2	TRBJ1-1	-	TGTGCCAGCAGCCCAGACTTGAACACTGAAGCTTTCTTT	CASSPDLNTEAFF
12	-	TRBV2	TRBJ2-7	-	TGTGCCAGCCTCCGGGCTTCCTACGAGCAGTACTTC	CASLRASYEQYF
13	-	TRBV27	TRBJ1-5	-	TGTGCCAGCTCTTGGACAATTAATCAGCCCCAGCATTTT	CASSWTINQPQHF
17	-	TRBV18	TRBJ1-1	-	TGTGCCAGCTCACTTCCCGGCTCCCCAGCGAAGAACACTGAAGCTTTCTTT	CASSLPGSPAKNTEAFF
13	TRBD2	TRBV12-3/TRBV12-4	TRBJ2-1	-	TGTGCCAGCAGTTTTCGCGGGAGTGGAGAGCAGTTCTTC	CASSFRGSGEQFF
15	-	TRBV6-5	TRBJ2-5	-	TGTGCCAGCAGTTACCATCCGGGGAGTTTGGAGACCCAGTACTTC	CASSYHPGSLETQYF
14	TRBD1	TRBV6-5	TRBJ2-7	few	TGTGCCAGCAGCCAAGGACAGGGTTACTTCGAGCAGTACTTC	CASSQGQGYFEQYF
12	-	TRBV6-2/TRBV6-3	TRBJ2-7	-	TGTGCCAGCAGTTCTTCCTCCTACGAGCAGTACTTC	CASSSSSYEQYF
14	-	TRBV21-1	TRBJ1-1	-	TGTGCCAGCAGCAAAGTCGCGGCGAACACTGAAGCTTTCTTT	CASSKVAANTEAFF
13	-	TRBV5-1	TRBJ1-6	few	TGCGCCAGCAGAGCGGGGCGCGGCTCACCCCTCCACTTT	CASRAGRGSPLHF
16	-	TRBV5-4	TRBJ2-5	-	TGTGCCAGCAGCGCGGTATCGGGACTCGGCCAAGAGACCCAGTACTTC	CASSAVSGLGQETQYF
14	-	TRBV13	TRBJ1-6	-	TGTGCCAGCAGCTTAGGAGATCCTAATTCACCCCTCCACTTT	CASSLGDPNSPLHF
15	TRBD1	TRBV7-9	TRBJ2-5	once	TGTGCCAGCAGCTTCGGACAGGGGGCGCACGAGACCCAGTACTTC	CASSFGQGAHETQYF
15	-	TRBV7-8	TRBJ2-7	-	TGTGCCAGCAGCTTACCCTCTTCCAGCTCCTACGAGCAGTACTTC	CASSLPSSSSYEQYF
13	TRBD1	TRBV5-1	TRBJ2-3	-	TGCGCCAGCAGCTCTACAGGGGTGGATACGCAGTATTTT	CASSSTGVDTQYF
12	-	TRBV13	TRBJ2-1	once	TGTGCCAGCAGCCGAGGGAGGAATGAGCAGTTCTTC	CASSRGRNEQFF
18	TRBD2	TRBV5-1	TRBJ2-4	-	TGCGCCAGCAGCTCAAGAATCGGGACTAGCGATCTGGGGGACATTCAGTACTTC	CASSSRIGTSDLGDIQYF
16	TRBD1	TRBV5-5	TRBJ1-5	-	TGTGCCAGCAGCTTAGACAGGGGGGGAGGAAATCAGCCCCAGCATTTT	CASSLDRGGGNQPQHF
14	TRBD1	TRBV5-4	TRBJ1-1	once	TGTGCCAGCAGCTCCCCAACAGGGGACACTGAAGCTTTCTTT	CASSSPTGDTEAFF
15	-	TRBV19	TRBJ1-1	few	TGTGCCAGTAGTGCCCAGGGATTGGGGGGCACTGAAGCTTTCTTT	CASSAQGLGGTEAFF
15	TRBD2	TRBV15	TRBJ2-7	-	TGTGCCACCAGCACTACGGGGACTAGCGACTACGAGCAGTACTTC	CATSTTGTSDYEQYF
14	TRBD1	TRBV19	TRBJ1-1	-	TGTGCCAGTAGTCTCAGACAGGGTTTCACTGAAGCTTTCTTT	CASSLRQGFTEAFF
13	-	TRBV6-6	TRBJ2-7	-	TGTGCCAGCAGCACCGCAGGATCCTACGAGCAGTACTTC	CASSTAGSYEQYF
13	-	TRBV12-3/TRBV12-4	TRBJ1-1	-	TGTGCCAGCAGTTTAAGGGGGAACACTGAAGCTTTCTTT	CASSLRGNTEAFF
13	TRBD1	TRBV6-5	TRBJ1-2	-	TGTGCCAGCAGTCGGGGACAGCTTTATGGCTACACCTTC	CASSRGQLYGYTF
13	-	TRBV11-2	TRBJ2-7	-	TGTGCCAGCAGCTTAGAGGACAGCTACGAGCAGTACTTC	CASSLEDSYEQYF
14	-	TRBV6-6	TRBJ2-7	few	TGTGCCAGCAGTTTAGGTAGCGGCAGCTACGAGCAGTACTTC	CASSLGSGSYEQYF
18	TRBD2	TRBV27	TRBJ2-3	-	TGTGCCAGCAGTTCCTACTCTAGCGGGGCGGGTTTCACAGATACGCAGTATTTT	CASSSYSSGAGFTDTQYF
16	TRBD1	TRBV7-8	TRBJ2-1	-	TGTGCCAGCAGCTTATCTTTGGGACAGGTGCCCTATGAGCAGTTCTTC	CASSLSLGQVPYEQFF
16	TRBD1	TRBV3-1/TRBV3-2	TRBJ1-5	-	TGTGCCAGCAGCCAGGGCCAGGGGGGCAGCAATCAGCCCCAGCATTTT	CASSQGQGGSNQPQHF
16	-	TRBV2	TRBJ1-1	few	TGTGCCAGCAGAGGAGGGTCTTCCAGGGATTACACTGAAGCTTTCTTT	CASRGGSSRDYTEAFF
15	-	TRBV15	TRBJ2-5	-	TGTGCCACCAGCGCTACACGAGGGCAGCGTGAGACCCAGTACTTC	CATSATRGQRETQYF
14	-	TRBV18	TRBJ2-1	-	TGTGCCAGCTCACCACCGGGTAGCGTGCATGAGCAGTTCTTC	CASSPPGSVHEQFF
13	-	TRBV12-3/TRBV12-4	TRBJ1-2	-	TGTGCCAGCAGTTTTTCGGGGGGTGGAGGCTACACCTTC	CASSFSGGGGYTF
16	TRBD2	TRBV18	TRBJ2-1	-	TGTGCCAGCTCCCCGGAGATAGCGGGCTCCTACAATGAGCAGTTCTTC	CASSPEIAGSYNEQFF
14	TRBD1	TRBV7-9	TRBJ1-4	-	TGTGCCAGCAGCGTTCGACAGGGTGGGGAAAAACTGTTTTTT	CASSVRQGGEKLFF
15	-	TRBV5-5	TRBJ1-4	-	TGTGCCAGCAGCCCCACCGGGTCGGCTAATGAAAAACTGTTTTTT	CASSPTGSANEKLFF
16	-	TRBV5-1	TRBJ2-7	once	TGCGCCAGCAGCTTGTGGCTCCCGGGAGCCAACGACGAGCAGTACTTC	CASSLWLPGANDEQYF
15	-	TRBV6-4	TRBJ1-2	few	TGTGCCAGCAGTGACTCCGGCGAGTCAGTCTATGGCTACACCTTC	CASSDSGESVYGYTF
11	TRBD1	TRBV12-3/TRBV12-4	TRBJ1-2	-	TGTGCCAGCAGGGGACAGTATGGCTACACCTTC	CASRGQYGYTF
13	-	TRBV12-3/TRBV12-4	TRBJ1-2	-	TGTGCCAGCAGTCCCTGGGGCATCTATGGCTACACCTTC	CASSPWGIYGYTF
12	-	TRBV12-3/TRBV12-4	TRBJ1-5	-	TGTGCCAGCAATCTGGGAGGTCAGCCCCAGCATTTT	CASNLGGQPQHF
14	-	TRBV5-4	TRBJ1-1	-	TGTGCCAGCAGCTTGGCGGATAGAGAAACTGAAGCTTTCTTT	CASSLADRETEAFF
16	-	TRBV6-5	TRBJ1-2	-	TGTGCCAGCAGTTTGGACTCTTTGGGACTGCTCTATGGCTACACCTTC	CASSLDSLGLLYGYTF